This is a list of T cell receptor beta chains from one sample in a study of control samples from healthy donors and cancer patients. Only in-frame clones appear in the TCRdb table, and some are missing; sequencing was by immunoSEQ multiplex PCR. The sample carries about 110,000 clones, more than 85% recorded once. The sample comprised blood. Every receptor here comes from a woman under 30 in good health. The CDR3 runs from the conserved cysteine through the conserved F or W. Size is stated for part of the rows, as once, few or many counts, or as a class when the clone is expanded.

v_call: TRBV18; j_call: TRBJ1-1; clone_size: few; cdr3_aa: CASSHGGDIRNTEAFF
v_call: TRBV12-3/TRBV12-4; j_call: TRBJ2-5; clone_size: .; cdr3_aa: CASSLDRSGSYF
v_call: TRBV6-2/TRBV6-3; j_call: TRBJ2-3; clone_size: .; cdr3_aa: CASSYAGGYLTRQYF
v_call: TRBV5-1; j_call: TRBJ1-4; clone_size: .; cdr3_aa: CASSPAQGNEKLFF
v_call: TRBV7-9; j_call: TRBJ2-7; clone_size: .; cdr3_aa: CASSRELDTYEQYF
v_call: TRBV10-3; j_call: TRBJ1-2; clone_size: .; cdr3_aa: CAISRQANPHYGYTF
v_call: TRBV5-1; j_call: TRBJ2-7; clone_size: .; cdr3_aa: CASSQGQGFSYEQYF
v_call: TRBV7-2; j_call: TRBJ2-3; clone_size: .; cdr3_aa: CASSLPSGGDTQYF
v_call: TRBV28; j_call: TRBJ2-3; clone_size: once; cdr3_aa: CASSFSSTDTQYF
v_call: TRBV4-3; j_call: TRBJ2-5; clone_size: .; cdr3_aa: CASSQEGIQETQYF